This TCR beta chain was sequenced for a study of Tregs in tolerant kidney transplant recipients. Study-wide context: CD4+CD25+CD127- cells came from approximately 3-day belatacept mixed lymphocyte reactions, some with approximately five-day graft donor restimulation. Study-wide points: Activated donor B cell expansion appeared to reveal the most relevant donor-specific TCRbeta repertoire. This study did not directly address biological reproducibility. Findings come from small patient numbers and require larger validation.

A note on this clone: Its target is not known.

Profiling relied on immunoSEQ multiplex PCR, and the TCRdb table lists in-frame clones only, not all of them. The table lists about 44,000 clones, about 95% of them singletons. The V and J ends lost 0 bases and 5 bases respectively, with 11 bases between them. CDR1 LNHNV and CDR2 YYDKDF come from the germline V gene (reference sequence). The CDR3 totals 15 residues. V usage is TRBV15 and J usage is TRBJ1-3; D uncertain. The sequenced sample consisted of Tregs from blood cultured with allogeneic cells. The source is a human donor in good health. This chain's CDR3 is CATSRDPELRNTIYF. CDR3 DNA: TGTGCCACCAGCAGAGACCCGGAACTTCGAAACACCATATATTTT.